This section outlines one T cell receptor beta chain sequence together with its context. Antigen specificity is unknown. These data originate in a study of shared clonotypes between healthy human individuals. Using immunoSEQ multiplex PCR, the repertoire was profiled, and TCRdb retains in-frame clones only, with some absent. The table records 2 million to 3 million clones, roughly 93% of them present only once. Study observations and caveats: Non-shared clonotypes displayed generation probabilities falling below those of clonotypes present in all four donors.

CDR3 length: 14 residues. Germline loops: CDR1 MDHEN, CDR2 SYDVKM. Germline trimming cut 1 base from V and 7 bases from J; bases unmatched to any gene: 5. V is TRBV28 and J is TRBJ1-2; 8 bases line up with TRBD1. Sequenced sample: naive CD4+ T cells from PBMCs. The subset denotes: CD45RA+ positively selected. The receptor's source is a man aged 18 to 30 in good health. Some clones in this sample may be carry-over from other donors' samples. The CDR3 spells CASSLYGQGGGYTF. The CDR3 bases are TGTGCCAGCAGTTTATACGGACAGGGTGGTGGCTACACCTTC.